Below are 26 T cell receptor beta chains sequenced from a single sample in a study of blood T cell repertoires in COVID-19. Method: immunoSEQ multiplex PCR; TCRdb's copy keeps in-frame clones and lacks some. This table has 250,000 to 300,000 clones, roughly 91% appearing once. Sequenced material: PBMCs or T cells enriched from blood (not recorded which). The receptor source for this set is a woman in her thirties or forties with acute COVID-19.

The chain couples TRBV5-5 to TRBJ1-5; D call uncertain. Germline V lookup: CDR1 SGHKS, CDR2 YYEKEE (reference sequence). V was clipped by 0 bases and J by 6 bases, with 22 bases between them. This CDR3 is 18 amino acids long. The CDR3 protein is CASSLEEWVPEVSQPQHF. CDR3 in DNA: TGTGCCAGCAGCTTGGAAGAGTGGGTCCCTGAGGTTAGTCAGCCCCAGCATTTT.

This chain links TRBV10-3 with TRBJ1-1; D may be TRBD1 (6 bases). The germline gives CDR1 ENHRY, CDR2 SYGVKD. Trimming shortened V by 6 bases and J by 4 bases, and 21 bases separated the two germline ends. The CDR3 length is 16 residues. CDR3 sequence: CAIRNRTVRIGTEAFF. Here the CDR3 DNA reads TGTGCCATCAGGAACAGGACAGTTCGTATCGGCACTGAAGCTTTCTTT.

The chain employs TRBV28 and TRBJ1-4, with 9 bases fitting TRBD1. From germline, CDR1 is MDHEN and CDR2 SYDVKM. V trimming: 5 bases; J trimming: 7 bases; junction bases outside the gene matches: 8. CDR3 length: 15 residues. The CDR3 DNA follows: TGTGCCAGCAGTAGCCCCGGACAGGGGATTGAAAAACTGTTTTTT. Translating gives CASSSPGQGIEKLFF.

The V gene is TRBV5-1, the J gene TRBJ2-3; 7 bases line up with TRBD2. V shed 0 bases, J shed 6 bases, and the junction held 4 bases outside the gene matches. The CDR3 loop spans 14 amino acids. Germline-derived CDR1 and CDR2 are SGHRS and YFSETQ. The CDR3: CASSLGGSGDTQYF. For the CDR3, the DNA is TGCGCCAGCAGCTTGGGCGGGAGCGGGGATACGCAGTATTTT.

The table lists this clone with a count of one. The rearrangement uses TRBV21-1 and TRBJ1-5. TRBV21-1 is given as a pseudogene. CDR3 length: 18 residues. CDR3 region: CASSKEGGAENSNQPQHF. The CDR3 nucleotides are TGTGCCAGCAGCAAAGAGGGAGGGGCCGAAAATAGCAATCAGCCCCAGCATTTT.

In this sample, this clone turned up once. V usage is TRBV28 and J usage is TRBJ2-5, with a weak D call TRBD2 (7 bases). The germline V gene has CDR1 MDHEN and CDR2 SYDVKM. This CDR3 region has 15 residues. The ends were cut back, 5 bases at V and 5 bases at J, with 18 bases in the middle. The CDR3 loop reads CASSPPRGGLETQYF. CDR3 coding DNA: TGTGCCAGCAGTCCTCCAAGGGGGGGGCTGGAGACCCAGTACTTC.

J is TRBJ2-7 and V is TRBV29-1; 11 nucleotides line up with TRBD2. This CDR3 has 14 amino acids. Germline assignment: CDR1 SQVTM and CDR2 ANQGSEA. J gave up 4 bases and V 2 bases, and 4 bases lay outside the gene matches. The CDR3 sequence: CSVESASGRYEQYF. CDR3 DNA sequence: TGCAGCGTTGAATCGGCTAGCGGGAGGTACGAGCAGTACTTC.

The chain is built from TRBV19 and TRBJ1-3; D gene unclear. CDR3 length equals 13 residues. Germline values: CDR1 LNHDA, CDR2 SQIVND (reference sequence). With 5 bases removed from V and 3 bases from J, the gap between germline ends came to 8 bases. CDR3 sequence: CASSWRFGNTIYF. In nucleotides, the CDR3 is TGTGCCAGTAGTTGGAGATTTGGAAACACCATATATTTT.

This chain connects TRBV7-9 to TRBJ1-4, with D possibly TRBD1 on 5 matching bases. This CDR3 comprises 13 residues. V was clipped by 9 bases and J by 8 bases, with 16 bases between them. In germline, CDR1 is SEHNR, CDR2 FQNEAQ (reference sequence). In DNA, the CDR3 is TGTGCCAGTAGTAGGGCAGGGAGGGAAAAACTGTTTTTT. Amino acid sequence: CASSRAGREKLFF.

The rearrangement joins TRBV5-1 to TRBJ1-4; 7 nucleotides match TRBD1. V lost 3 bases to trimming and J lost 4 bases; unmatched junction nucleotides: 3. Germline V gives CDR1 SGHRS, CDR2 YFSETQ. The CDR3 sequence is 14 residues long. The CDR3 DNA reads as TGCGCCAGCAGCTATCAGGGGGATAATGAAAAACTGTTTTTT. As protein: CASSYQGDNEKLFF.

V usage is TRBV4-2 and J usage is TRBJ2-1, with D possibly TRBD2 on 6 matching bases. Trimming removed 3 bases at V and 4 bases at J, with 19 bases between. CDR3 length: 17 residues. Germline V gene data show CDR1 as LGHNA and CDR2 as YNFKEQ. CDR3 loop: CASSQKTSTSFYNEQFF. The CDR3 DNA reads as TGTGCCAGCAGCCAGAAAACTAGCACCTCCTTTTACAATGAGCAGTTCTTC.

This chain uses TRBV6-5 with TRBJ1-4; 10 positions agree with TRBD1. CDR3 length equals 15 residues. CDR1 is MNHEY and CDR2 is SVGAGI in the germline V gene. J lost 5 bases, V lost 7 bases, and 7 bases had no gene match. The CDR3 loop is CASKRTGGRNEKLFF. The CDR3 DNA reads TGTGCCAGCAAGAGGACAGGGGGTAGGAATGAAAAACTGTTTTTT.

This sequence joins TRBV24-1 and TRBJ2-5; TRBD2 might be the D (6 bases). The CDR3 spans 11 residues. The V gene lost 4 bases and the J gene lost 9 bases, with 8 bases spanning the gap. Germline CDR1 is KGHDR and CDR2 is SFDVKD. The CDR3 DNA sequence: TGTGCCACCAGTGACCGGAGGGCCCAGTACTTC. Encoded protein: CATSDRRAQYF.

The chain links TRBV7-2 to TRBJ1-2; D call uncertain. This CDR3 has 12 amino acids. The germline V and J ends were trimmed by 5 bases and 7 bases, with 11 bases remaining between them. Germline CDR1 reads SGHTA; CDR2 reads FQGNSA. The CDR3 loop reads CASSRPRGGYTF. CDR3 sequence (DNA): TGTGCCAGCAGCCGGCCCCGGGGTGGCTACACCTTC.

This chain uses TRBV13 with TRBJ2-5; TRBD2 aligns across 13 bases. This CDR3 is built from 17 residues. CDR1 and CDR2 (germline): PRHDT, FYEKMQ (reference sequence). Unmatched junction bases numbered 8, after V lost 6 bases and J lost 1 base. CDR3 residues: CASSWRTSGGSQETQYF. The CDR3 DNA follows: TGTGCCAGCAGTTGGCGGACTAGCGGGGGCTCCCAAGAGACCCAGTACTTC.

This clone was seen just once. The CDR3 loop reads CASSLGLGEQYF. Here the CDR3 DNA reads TGTGCCAGTAGCTTGGGGCTTGGAGAGCAGTACTTC. The chain combines TRBV19 with TRBJ2-7, with D perhaps TRBD1 (5 bases). CDR3 length: 12 residues. The germline gives CDR1 LNHDA, CDR2 SQIVND (reference sequence). The V gene lost 6 bases and the J gene lost 7 bases, with 13 bases spanning the gap.

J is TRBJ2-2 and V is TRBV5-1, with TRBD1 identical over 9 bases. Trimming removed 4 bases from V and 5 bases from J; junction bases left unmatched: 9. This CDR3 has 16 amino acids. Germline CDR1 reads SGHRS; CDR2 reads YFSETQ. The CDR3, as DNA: TGCGCCAGCAGCCCGGCACAGGGGGCGGGTACCGGGGAGCTGTTTTTT. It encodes CASSPAQGAGTGELFF.

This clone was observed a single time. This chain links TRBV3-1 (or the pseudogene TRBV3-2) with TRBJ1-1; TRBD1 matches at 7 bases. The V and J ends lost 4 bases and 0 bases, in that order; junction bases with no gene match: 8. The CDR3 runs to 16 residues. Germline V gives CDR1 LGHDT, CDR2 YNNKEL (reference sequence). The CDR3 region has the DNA TGTGCCAGCAGCCCATATCGGGACAGTATGAACACTGAAGCTTTCTTT. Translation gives CASSPYRDSMNTEAFF.

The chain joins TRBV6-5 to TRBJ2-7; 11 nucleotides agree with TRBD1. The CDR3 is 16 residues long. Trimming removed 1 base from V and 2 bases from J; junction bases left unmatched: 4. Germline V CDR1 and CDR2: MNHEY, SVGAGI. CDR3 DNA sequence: TGTGCCAGCAGTTACTTGGGACAGGGGGGCCCCTACGAGCAGTACTTC. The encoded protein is CASSYLGQGGPYEQYF.

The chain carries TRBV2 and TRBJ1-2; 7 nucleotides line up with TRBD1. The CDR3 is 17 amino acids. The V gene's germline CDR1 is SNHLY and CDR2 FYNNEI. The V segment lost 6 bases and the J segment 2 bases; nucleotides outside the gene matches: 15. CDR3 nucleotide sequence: TGTGCCAGCAGCCAAGACAGGGTAGTTCTTGGAAACTATGGCTACACCTTC. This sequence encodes CASSQDRVVLGNYGYTF.

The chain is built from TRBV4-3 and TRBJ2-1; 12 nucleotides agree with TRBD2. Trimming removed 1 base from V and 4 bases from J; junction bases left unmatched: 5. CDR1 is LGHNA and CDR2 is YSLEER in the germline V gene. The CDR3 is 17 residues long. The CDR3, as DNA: TGCGCCAGCAGCCAAGGGACTAGCGGGACGGTATACAATGAGCAGTTCTTC. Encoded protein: CASSQGTSGTVYNEQFF.

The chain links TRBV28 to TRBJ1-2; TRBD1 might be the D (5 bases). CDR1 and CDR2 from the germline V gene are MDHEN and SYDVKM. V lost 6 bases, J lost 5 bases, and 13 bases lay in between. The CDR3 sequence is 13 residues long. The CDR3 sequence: CASRNFGGYGYTF. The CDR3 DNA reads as TGTGCCAGCAGGAACTTTGGGGGGTATGGCTACACCTTC.

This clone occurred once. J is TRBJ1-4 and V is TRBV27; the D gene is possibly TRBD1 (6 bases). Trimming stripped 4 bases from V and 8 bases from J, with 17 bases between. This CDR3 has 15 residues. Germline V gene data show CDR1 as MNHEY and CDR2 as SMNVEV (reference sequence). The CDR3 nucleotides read TGTGCCAGCAGTTCGCTCAGGGTAGGGGGAGAAAAACTGTTTTTT. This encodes CASSSLRVGGEKLFF.

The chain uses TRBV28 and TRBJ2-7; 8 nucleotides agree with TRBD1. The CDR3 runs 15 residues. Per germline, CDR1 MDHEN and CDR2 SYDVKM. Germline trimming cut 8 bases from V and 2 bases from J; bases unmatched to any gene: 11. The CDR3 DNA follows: TGTGCCAGCCCACCGCTGGGACAGGCCCCCTACGAGCAGTACTTC. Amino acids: CASPPLGQAPYEQYF.

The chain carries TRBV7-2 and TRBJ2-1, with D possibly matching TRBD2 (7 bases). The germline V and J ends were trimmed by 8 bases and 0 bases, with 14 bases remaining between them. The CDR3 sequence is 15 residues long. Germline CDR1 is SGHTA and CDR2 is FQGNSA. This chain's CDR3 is CASGRDTSSYNEQFF. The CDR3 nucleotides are TGTGCCAGCGGGAGGGACACGAGCTCCTACAATGAGCAGTTCTTC.

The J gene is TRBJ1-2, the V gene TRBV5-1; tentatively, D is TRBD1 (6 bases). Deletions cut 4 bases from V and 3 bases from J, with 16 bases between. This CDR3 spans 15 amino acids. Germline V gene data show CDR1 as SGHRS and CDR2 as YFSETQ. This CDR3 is CASSPGQLRDYGYTF. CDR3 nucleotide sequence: TGCGCCAGCAGCCCGGGACAACTAAGGGACTATGGCTACACCTTC.